This T cell receptor beta chain was profiled in a study of blood T cell repertoires in COVID-19. The sample holds one count of this clone. TCRdb's table, derived via immunoSEQ multiplex PCR, lists solely in-frame clones and lacks some. The sample records about 46,000 clones, approximately 85% being singletons. The receptor's source is an elderly woman with COVID-19, enrolled during active disease. Sequencing was performed on peripheral blood.

CDR3 DNA: TGTGCCAGCTCACCACCGGGACAGTCTAACTATGGCTACACCTTC. Amino acid sequence: CASSPPGQSNYGYTF. The V call is TRBV18, the J call TRBJ1-2, with 7 bases fitting TRBD1. This CDR3 is 15 amino acids long. Germline values: CDR1 KGHSH, CDR2 LQKENI. V was clipped by 0 bases and J by 0 bases; unmatched bases: 1.